This entry features one TCR beta chain sequence. Its antigen remains unidentified. The sample comes from a study of glioma-infiltrating T cells after dendritic cell vaccination. Broader study findings: TCR clonality showed no direct relationship with survival.

Stated time point: after dendritic cell vaccination, including at tumor progression/relapse. Blood PBMC samples: pre-vaccination, two weeks post third vaccination, and at tumor progression. CDR1 MDHEN and CDR2 SYDVKM come from the germline V gene. J lost 3 bases, V lost 6 bases, and 13 bases had no gene match. The CDR3 sequence is 17 residues long. Libraries were prepared by immunoSEQ multiplex PCR; TCRdb keeps only in-frame clonotypes and omits some of them. The table includes some 99,000 clones, 65% to 85% detected once. The sequences come from blood, collected after dendritic cell vaccination. The sequence was collected from a human donor with glioblastoma. The chain recombines TRBV28 with TRBJ2-3; 9 bases fit TRBD2. The CDR3 loop reads CASSPLGGSGRTDTQYF. CDR3 sequence (DNA): TGTGCCAGCAGCCCCTTAGGGGGTAGCGGGAGAACAGATACGCAGTATTTT.